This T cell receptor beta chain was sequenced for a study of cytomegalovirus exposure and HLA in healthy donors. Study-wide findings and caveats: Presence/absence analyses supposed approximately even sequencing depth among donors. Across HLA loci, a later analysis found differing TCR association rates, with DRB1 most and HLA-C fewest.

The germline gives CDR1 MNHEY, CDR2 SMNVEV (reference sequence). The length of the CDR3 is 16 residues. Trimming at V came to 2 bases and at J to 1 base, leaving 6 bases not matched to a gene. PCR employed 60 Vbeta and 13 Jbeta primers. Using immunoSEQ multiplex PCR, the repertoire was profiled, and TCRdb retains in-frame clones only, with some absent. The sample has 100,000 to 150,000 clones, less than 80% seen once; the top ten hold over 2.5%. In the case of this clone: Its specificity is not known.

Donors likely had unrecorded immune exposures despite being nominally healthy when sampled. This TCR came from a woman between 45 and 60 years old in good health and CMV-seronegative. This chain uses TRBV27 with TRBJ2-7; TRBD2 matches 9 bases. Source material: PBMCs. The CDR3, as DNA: TGTGCCAGCAGTTTAGGTTTGGCGGGAGGGTCCTACGAGCAGTACTTC. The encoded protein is CASSLGLAGGSYEQYF.